These 12 T cell receptor beta chains were sequenced from one sample in a study of cytomegalovirus exposure and HLA in healthy donors. The PCR made use of 60 Vbeta and 13 Jbeta primers. Libraries were prepared by immunoSEQ multiplex PCR; TCRdb keeps only in-frame clonotypes and omits some of them. The sample shows about 150,000 clones, about 72% of them seen only once. The sequenced sample was PBMCs. All receptors derive from a man aged 40-49 years in good health and CMV-seronegative.

This clone has only a few counts. The chain joins TRBV27 to TRBJ1-2; D is possibly TRBD1 (6 bases). Germline V gene lookup returns CDR1 MNHEY and CDR2 SMNVEV (reference sequence). V was clipped by 4 bases and J by 8 bases, with 14 bases between them. The CDR3 has 13 residues. CDR3 region: CASSSQGLGGYTF. CDR3 bases: TGTGCCAGCAGTTCCCAGGGGCTCGGCGGCTACACCTTC.

This chain joins TRBV19 and TRBJ1-1; D is perhaps TRBD1 (5 bases). The CDR3 has 14 residues. V gave up 7 bases and J gave up 4 bases, with 16 bases separating them. Germline values: CDR1 LNHDA, CDR2 SQIVND (reference sequence). The DNA for the CDR3 is TGTGCCAGTAATCACCTTAGGGGTGGCACTGAAGCTTTCTTT. It codes for CASNHLRGGTEAFF.

The chain combines TRBV15 with TRBJ1-5, with 8 bases aligning to TRBD1. The germline V gene encodes CDR1 LNHNV and CDR2 YYDKDF (reference sequence). V trimming: 6 bases; J trimming: 5 bases; junction bases outside the gene matches: 9. The CDR3 contains 15 residues. CDR3 protein: CATSPGGQADQPQHF. CDR3 nucleotide sequence: TGTGCCACCAGTCCAGGGGGACAGGCGGATCAGCCCCAGCATTTT.

The chain joins TRBV27 to TRBJ2-1; possible D gene TRBD2, 6 bases. Trimming shortened V by 3 bases and J by 10 bases, and 10 bases separated the two germline ends. This CDR3 region has 12 residues. CDR1 and CDR2 from the germline V gene are MNHEY and SMNVEV (reference sequence). CDR3 in amino acids: CASSFPGLEQFF. For the CDR3, the DNA is TGTGCCAGCAGTTTCCCGGGACTGGAGCAGTTCTTC.

The chain is built from TRBV2 and TRBJ2-7; 9 nucleotides match TRBD1. The CDR3 covers 13 residues. V lost 5 bases to trimming and J lost 3 bases; unmatched junction nucleotides: 2. CDR1 is SNHLY and CDR2 is FYNNEI in the germline V gene. The CDR3 nucleotides are TGTGCCAGCAGTAGGGACAGGGTCTACGAGCAGTACTTC. Protein: CASSRDRVYEQYF.

This rearrangement joins TRBV19 to TRBJ2-7; D is perhaps TRBD2 (5 bases). Trimming took off 5 bases at V and 3 bases at J, with 11 bases between the two ends. Germline V gene data show CDR1 as LNHDA and CDR2 as SQIVND (reference sequence). The CDR3 length is 13 residues. The CDR3 region has the DNA TGTGCCAGTAGTGAGGGTGGCTTCTACGAGCAGTACTTC. Amino acid sequence: CASSEGGFYEQYF.

The rearrangement uses TRBV5-1 and TRBJ2-5, with D possibly matching TRBD1 (6 bases). CDR1 SGHRS and CDR2 YFSETQ come from the germline V gene. V shed 1 base and J shed 5 bases, with 12 bases lying between them. The CDR3 covers 14 residues. CDR3 sequence reads: CASSLQGSWETQYF. Here the CDR3 DNA reads TGCGCCAGCAGCTTGCAGGGGTCTTGGGAGACCCAGTACTTC.

The rearrangement uses TRBV6-5 and TRBJ2-5, with 8 bases matching TRBD2. The CDR3 length is 15 residues. V shed 0 bases, J shed 5 bases, and the junction held 5 bases outside the gene matches. CDR1 is MNHEY and CDR2 is SVGAGI in the germline V gene. The CDR3 sequence: CASSYSSGIGETQYF. As DNA, the CDR3 is TGTGCCAGCAGTTACTCTAGCGGGATTGGGGAGACCCAGTACTTC.

There are a few counts of this clone. The rearrangement joins TRBV11-2 to TRBJ2-7, with D possibly TRBD2 on 5 matching bases. V shed 0 bases and J shed 9 bases, with 18 bases lying between them. This CDR3 is 15 amino acids long. CDR1 SGHAT and CDR2 FQNNGV come from the germline V gene. Here the CDR3 reads CASSLDSDSVRVQYF. In DNA, the CDR3 is TGTGCCAGCAGCTTAGATTCGGACTCTGTAAGGGTGCAGTACTTC.

The chain combines TRBV7-9 with TRBJ2-7; 7 bases map to TRBD2. The CDR3 totals 13 residues. V was pared by 5 bases and J by 6 bases, with 7 bases of the junction left unmatched. From germline, CDR1 is SEHNR and CDR2 FQNEAQ (reference sequence). CDR3 DNA sequence: TGTGCCAGCAGCCAGGGAGGGTTACGCGAGCAGTACTTC. This encodes CASSQGGLREQYF. Looking up the rest from reference TRBV7-9 and TRBJ2-7 gives the full variable domain: DTGVSQNPRHKITKRGQNVTFRCDPISEHNRLYWYRQTLGQGPEFLTYFQNEAQLEKSRLLSDRFSAERPKGSFSTLEIQRTEQGDSAMYLCASSQGGLREQYFGPGTRLTVT.

This sequence joins TRBV5-3 and TRBJ1-3; D unclear. TRBV5-3 is reported as an ORF; its role is uncertain. This CDR3 is built from 14 residues. With 0 bases removed from V and 2 bases from J, the gap between germline ends came to 6 bases. The CDR3 reads CARSLGQTGNTIYF. The CDR3 nucleotides read TGTGCCAGAAGCTTGGGGCAGACTGGAAACACCATATATTTT.

V and J are TRBV7-3 and TRBJ1-2; unclear D gene. Trimming took 2 bases from V and 4 from J, leaving 8 bases between them. The CDR3 is made up of 13 amino acids. Germline CDR1 and CDR2: SGHTA and FQGTGA. Here the CDR3 reads CASSLFAGYGYTF. As DNA, the CDR3 is TGTGCCAGCAGCTTATTCGCAGGCTATGGCTACACCTTC.